This paragraph reports one T cell receptor (beta chain). Its antigen is undetermined. This sample stems from a study of cytomegalovirus exposure and HLA in healthy donors. General observations from the study: It was about 150 TCR beta chains that were listed as cytomegalovirus-associated. In a later analysis, HLA-C alleles had the fewest associated TCRs, DRB1 alleles the most.

The CDR3 has 13 amino acids. V dropped 1 base and J dropped 5 bases, with 9 bases sitting between them. CDR1 MGHRA and CDR2 YSYEKL come from the germline V gene. Use of 60 Vbeta and 13 Jbeta primers characterized the PCR. The repertoire was sequenced with immunoSEQ multiplex PCR; TCRdb's copy has only in-frame clones and lacks some. The profile shows over 150,000 clones, around 82% of them singletons. Input material: PBMCs. The clonotype comes from a boy aged 2-15 years in good health and CMV-seronegative. The chain recombines TRBV4-1 with TRBJ2-7, with D possibly being TRBD1 (5 bases). CDR3 loop: CASSQVARDEQYF. The CDR3, as DNA: TGCGCCAGCAGCCAAGTGGCCAGGGACGAGCAGTACTTC.